This T cell receptor (beta chain) is drawn from a study of T cell changes during pregnancy in multiple sclerosis. The protocol was immunoSEQ multiplex PCR, while the TCRdb copy is restricted to in-frame clones and leaves out a portion. Altogether over 60,000 clones are present, 89% being singletons, with the ten largest covering roughly 2.6%. Germline V gene sequence: CDR1 SGHTA, CDR2 FQGTGA. V was clipped by 6 bases and J by 1 base, with 15 bases between them. CDR3 length equals 15 residues. The chain joins TRBV7-3 to TRBJ1-1; D perhaps matches TRBD1 (6 bases). This material consisted of peripheral blood, taken in the first trimester of pregnancy. This clonotype was sampled from a female donor with multiple sclerosis, enrolled in a pregnancy study. The CDR3 protein is CASSLEGGRNTEAFF. The CDR3 bases are TGTGCCAGCAGTTTAGAGGGGGGGAGGAACACTGAAGCTTTCTTT.